This passage covers 17 T cell receptor beta chains from one sample sequenced in a study of metastatic and nonmetastatic thyroid tumors. TCRdb reprocessed the PCR reads via MiXCR. The sample contains 30,000 to 35,000 clones, approximately 15% of which appear only once. No patient had received any treatment before thyroid surgery. What was sequenced was blood. All receptors come from a female donor with papillary thyroid cancer or a benign thyroid nodule (not recorded which). Some clones in this sample may be carry-over from other donors' samples.

The sample holds many counts of this clone. The J gene is TRBJ2-7, the V gene TRBV11-2, with TRBD2 matching 7 bases. Losses at the gene ends were 6 bases for V and 2 bases for J; bases not matched to a gene: 7. The V gene's germline CDR1 is SGHAT and CDR2 FQNNGV. The CDR3 is 14 residues long. The CDR3: CASRWDYQTYEQYF. For the CDR3, the DNA is TGTGCCAGCAGGTGGGACTACCAGACCTACGAGCAGTACTTC.

In this sample, this clone turned up many times. The CDR3 DNA reads as TGTGCCAGCAGTTACCCGACTAGCGGGAGGGACGAGCAGTACTTC. Translation: CASSYPTSGRDEQYF. The chain carries TRBV28 and TRBJ2-7; 14 positions match TRBD2. With V trimmed by 4 bases and J by 5 bases, 4 bases remained unmatched. Germline V CDR1 and CDR2: MDHEN, SYDVKM. This CDR3 spans 15 amino acids.

V usage is TRBV5-1 and J usage is TRBJ2-3; 12 bases are a match to TRBD2. J was trimmed by 0 bases and V by 0 bases; bases with no gene match: 8. The germline V gene has CDR1 SGHRS and CDR2 YFSETQ. The CDR3 length is 19 residues. CDR3 protein: CASSLGGLAGRRSTDTQYF. The CDR3 nucleotides read TGCGCCAGCAGCTTGGGCGGACTAGCGGGGAGGAGGAGCACAGATACGCAGTATTTT.

This clone was observed many times. The chain couples TRBV5-4 to TRBJ2-1, with D perhaps TRBD2 (5 bases). The germline CDR1 and CDR2 sequences are SGHNT and YYREEE (reference sequence). This CDR3 region has 14 residues. Trimming took off 0 bases at V and 9 bases at J, with 13 bases between the two ends. The CDR3 DNA is TGTGCCAGCAGCTTGGGAACTGCCGCGGGTGAGCAGTTCTTC. Translating it yields CASSLGTAAGEQFF.

The table lists this clone with many counts. The rearrangement links TRBV6-1 to TRBJ2-1; the D is unclear. This CDR3 comprises 14 residues. Germline V CDR1 and CDR2: MNHNS, SASEGT. V lost 2 bases, J lost 1 base, and 6 bases lay in between. CDR3 DNA sequence: TGTGCCAGCAGTGAATTTACGTCCTACAATGAGCAGTTCTTC. Translated: CASSEFTSYNEQFF.

This clone occurred many times. This chain joins TRBV3-1 and TRBJ2-7, with D tentatively TRBD2 (6 bases). The CDR3 sequence is 15 residues long. Trimming pared 2 bases from V and 6 bases from J, leaving 17 bases between. Germline V gene data show CDR1 as LGHDT and CDR2 as YNNKEL (reference sequence). The CDR3 loop reads CASSQYTGSSSEQYF. DNA of the CDR3: TGTGCCAGCAGCCAATATACCGGGAGCTCTAGCGAGCAGTACTTC.

The rearrangement joins TRBV11-2 to TRBJ2-1, with 11 nucleotides matching TRBD2. CDR1 SGHAT and CDR2 FQNNGV come from the germline V gene. Trimming removed 5 bases from V and 0 bases from J; junction bases left unmatched: 6. CDR3 size: 17 residues. CDR3 coding DNA: TGTGCCAGCAGCCTCGGGACTAGCGGTTTCTCCTACAATGAGCAGTTCTTC. Its translation is CASSLGTSGFSYNEQFF. Full variable domain (remainder filled in from reference TRBV11-2 and TRBJ2-1): EAGVAQSPRYKIIEKRQSVAFWCNPISGHATLYWYQQILGQGPKLLIQFQNNGVVDDSQLPKDRFSAERLKGVDSTLKIQPAKLEDSAVYLCASSLGTSGFSYNEQFFGPGTRLTVL.

A remark on this clone: At one boundary the junction diverges from the germline segment, which might be a read error. Other DNA sequences within the sample encode an identical CDR3. The chain links TRBV20-1 to TRBJ2-3; the D gene is possibly TRBD1 (5 bases). The CDR3 covers 14 residues. Germline assignment: CDR1 DFQATT and CDR2 SNEGSKA (reference sequence). CDR3 region: CSARDGASTDTQYF. The DNA for the CDR3 is TGCAGTGCTAGAGATGGGGCAAGTACAGATACACAGTATTTT.

The table lists this clone with many counts. The CDR3 DNA is TGTGCCAGCAGCCACCATCGGGGCAACCAGAACACTGAAGCTTTCTTT. Its translation: CASSHHRGNQNTEAFF. This chain joins TRBV7-2 and TRBJ1-1; TRBD1 might be the D (5 bases). This CDR3 spans 16 amino acids. Trimming shortened V by 5 bases and J by 1 base, and 17 bases separated the two germline ends. Per the germline V gene, CDR1 is SGHTA and CDR2 is FQGNSA.

The table lists this clone with many counts. A clone one base away is much larger, so this may be a read error. The chain joins TRBV20-1 to TRBJ2-1; the D call may be TRBD1 or TRBD2 (5 bases each). There are 12 residues in the CDR3. V gave up 6 bases and J gave up 10 bases, with 16 bases separating them. The germline gives CDR1 DFQATT, CDR2 SNEGSKA (reference sequence). The CDR3 here is CSANALGDEQFF. The CDR3 DNA reads TGCAGTGCAAACGCCCTAGGGGACGAGCAGTTCTTC.

This clone was recorded at least ten times. The gene calls are TRBV29-1 and TRBJ2-7; D gene unclear. V lost 4 bases and J lost 5, with 6 bases in between. Germline assignment: CDR1 SQVTM and CDR2 ANQGSEA. CDR3 size: 10 residues. Written as DNA, the CDR3 is TGCAGCGTTGTTCAGCACGAGCAGTACTTC. The encoded protein is CSVVQHEQYF.

The V gene is TRBV24-1, the J gene TRBJ1-4; 7 nucleotides agree with TRBD1. V trimming: 8 bases; J trimming: 4 bases; junction bases outside the gene matches: 9. The V gene's germline CDR1 is KGHDR and CDR2 SFDVKD. The CDR3 sequence is 15 residues long. The CDR3 DNA follows: TGTGCCACCATTGCCAGGGGGATGGGTAATGAAAAACTGTTTTTT. It is translated as CATIARGMGNEKLFF.

This clone was detected ten times or more. The chain recombines TRBV25-1 with TRBJ1-1; D not resolved. The CDR3 contains 16 residues. The V gene lost 3 bases and the J gene lost 0 bases, with 14 bases spanning the gap. CDR1 is MGHDK, CDR2 SYGVNS, per germline. The CDR3 coding sequence is TGTGCCAGCAGTGACCCTCAGGCCGAGATGAACACTGAAGCTTTCTTT. This translates into CASSDPQAEMNTEAFF.

This clone was detected ten times or more. Being one base from a much bigger clone, this may be a read error. Within the sample, other DNA sequences also encode this same CDR3. The V gene is TRBV15, the J gene TRBJ1-5, with D tentatively TRBD1 (5 bases). Germline loops: CDR1 LNHNV, CDR2 YYDKDF (reference sequence). The CDR3 is made up of 17 amino acids. For the CDR3, the DNA is TGTGCCACCAGCAGAGCCTACCTTCCGGGGGTTGATCAGCCCCAACATTTT. Its protein is CATSRAYLPGVDQPQHF.

This clone was seen a handful of times. This chain links TRBV28 with TRBJ1-6; the D is unclear. Germline-derived CDR1 and CDR2 are MDHEN and SYDVKM. Trimming stripped 3 bases from V and 4 bases from J, with 7 bases between. This CDR3 is built from 14 residues. This chain's CDR3 is CASSFAPYNSPLHF. CDR3 sequence (DNA): TGTGCCAGCAGTTTTGCACCTTATAATTCACCCCTCCACTTT.

This clone was counted ten times or more. The chain couples TRBV7-3 to TRBJ2-3, with D perhaps TRBD2 (6 bases). Per the germline V gene, CDR1 is SGHTA and CDR2 is FQGTGA. Trimming stripped 5 bases from V and 3 bases from J, with 15 bases between. The CDR3 consists of 15 residues. In nucleotides, the CDR3 is TGTGCCAGCAGCCCCCAGGGAGGTAGGACAGATACGCAGTATTTT. This codes for CASSPQGGRTDTQYF.

This clone was observed at least ten times. The CDR3 here is CASSLGTSNSPLHF. CDR3 sequence (DNA): TGTGCCAGCAGCTTGGGGACATCGAACTCACCCCTCCACTTT. The rearrangement uses TRBV7-8 and TRBJ1-6, with D possibly being TRBD1 (6 bases). Germline CDR1 is SGHVS and CDR2 is FQNEAQ. The CDR3 has 14 amino acids. Trimming shortened V by 3 bases and J by 10 bases, and 13 bases separated the two germline ends.